This T cell receptor (beta chain) was retrieved from a study of cytomegalovirus exposure and HLA in healthy donors (dated by TCRdb to 2016 to 2017). Turning to the overall study: The 500 to 700 repertoires of the first cohort and the 95 to 150 validation repertoires were produced on the same platform, according to a later analysis. The study was designed to test whether signatures of past pathogen exposure could be identified by cataloging public T cell receptors. Along with the roughly 700-subject first cohort, a separate validation cohort of 120 different subjects was used. To predict cytomegalovirus infection status, the study brought together high-throughput TCR immunosequencing, statistical association of individual TCRs with disease status, and machine learning.

A word on this clone: Its antigen is still unknown. Base qualities were left out, and no much larger clone turns up one base away.

What the work shows at the level of the full study, not this receptor alone: The validation cohort had no HLA typing available for a later analysis, so co-occurrence within that cohort was assessed over all 120 or so repertoires. It was suggested by the authors that the approach could potentially be generalized to other disease states and immunological phenotypes. In a later analysis, TCRs clustered in the first cohort were found to also tend to co-occur in the roughly 120 validation repertoires, with over 90% of cluster scores above 0. Cytomegalovirus status was reported to be diagnosed by the classifier with high specificity and sensitivity in both the original and validation cohorts. Most TCR sequences were observed very rarely across donors, whereas some public TCRs were present in many individuals. In vitro tests confirmed that a few of the cytomegalovirus-associated TCR beta chains recognize cytomegalovirus antigens. The study listed 150 to 200 TCR beta chains as associated with cytomegalovirus.

Library preparation was by the immunoSEQ multiplex PCR assay. As for how the authors treated the data: A statistical classification framework was built for diagnosing cytomegalovirus status from the catalog of TCR beta chain sequences. The immuneACCESS repertoire file appears here via TCRdb, limited to in-frame rearrangements. These files lack a portion of the clones; in checked studies, under half of the deficit traces to unresolved V genes, and the cause of the others is not known. That table supplies the V and J calls and clone size; D and trimming were determined from the DNA. The sample table records about 270,000 clones; approximately 83% of these occur just once. The ten largest clones add up to around 1% of the sample. Separate from the roughly 700-subject first cohort, the validation cohort of roughly 130 subjects was the group to which the donors belonged. V is trimmed back by 1 base and J by 2 bases, and the junction contains 11 bases that no gene match accounts for. The CDR3 covers 17 residues, taking in both the cysteine and the phenylalanine. Of the read, only the CDR3 DNA is kept; its 51 bases are in frame from base 1. Looking up the germline V gene yields CDR1 SGHAT and CDR2 FQNNGV.

This sequence uses TRBV11-2 and TRBJ2-7; TRBD2 lines up with 7 middle nucleotides. This TCR came from a young woman in good health and CMV-seronegative. The source material was PBMCs. This receptor has the CDR3 CASSLAFEASGAYEQYF. The base sequence is TGTGCCAGCAGCTTAGCCTTTGAGGCTAGCGGTGCCTACGAGCAGTACTTC.